Listed below are T cell receptor beta chains from one sample, sequenced in a study of blood T cell repertoires in COVID-19. TCRdb's copy holds only in-frame clones and misses some; the assay was immunoSEQ multiplex PCR. The sample has fewer than 350,000 clones, roughly 89% seen once. The sample was PBMCs or T cells enriched from blood (not recorded which). Receptors were obtained from a woman aged 18-30 years with acute COVID-19. Each CDR3 is given with its conserved first and last residue. A D gene is named only where the DNA matches it firmly. Rows may omit the clone size; those that give it use once, few, many or a size class.

clone size	D gene	J gene	V gene	CDR3 protein	CDR3 DNA
NA	NA	TRBJ1-2	TRBV4-3	CASSQDLSGGAVNYGYTF	TGCGCCAGCAGCCAAGATCTCAGCGGGGGGGCCGTAAACTATGGCTACACCTTC
NA	NA	TRBJ1-1	TRBV7-9	CASSLGSTGEAFF	TGTGCCAGCAGCTTAGGTTCTACGGGTGAAGCTTTCTTT
NA	TRBD2	TRBJ2-1	TRBV7-2	CASSPLGLAGGYEQFF	TGTGCCAGCAGCCCCCTGGGGCTAGCGGGAGGATATGAGCAGTTCTTC
NA	NA	TRBJ2-1	TRBV9	CASSPREVPYNEQFF	TGTGCCAGCAGCCCCCGAGAGGTACCCTACAATGAGCAGTTCTTC
NA	NA	TRBJ2-1	TRBV21-1	CASRKGGDEQFF	TGTGCCAGCAGGAAAGGGGGGGATGAGCAGTTCTTC
NA	NA	TRBJ2-7	TRBV5-4	CASSLRGGTYEQYF	TGTGCCAGCAGCTTGAGAGGAGGGACCTACGAGCAGTACTTC
NA	TRBD1	TRBJ1-2	TRBV2	CASRLGTGDYGYTF	TGTGCCAGCAGGCTAGGGACAGGCGACTATGGCTACACCTTC
NA	TRBD1	TRBJ2-5	TRBV7-9	CASSFGQANQETQYF	TGTGCCAGCAGCTTTGGACAGGCCAACCAAGAGACCCAGTACTTC
NA	TRBD2	TRBJ2-5	TRBV4-1	CASSQTRAGGGTQYF	TGCGCCAGCAGCCAGACGCGAGCGGGAGGGGGTACCCAGTACTTC
NA	NA	TRBJ1-5	TRBV5-4	CASSFWGQGNQPQHF	TGTGCCAGCAGCTTTTGGGGCCAGGGGAATCAGCCCCAGCATTTT
NA	NA	TRBJ2-7	TRBV5-1	CASSRGGGASYEQYF	TGCGCCAGCAGCCGAGGCGGAGGGGCTTCCTACGAGCAGTACTTC
NA	NA	TRBJ1-6	TRBV19	CASSWAVNNSPLHF	TGTGCCAGTAGTTGGGCAGTCAATAATTCACCCCTCCACTTT
NA	NA	TRBJ1-5	TRBV12-3/TRBV12-4	CASSLQNQPQHF	TGTGCCAGCAGCTTACAGAATCAGCCCCAGCATTTT
NA	TRBD2	TRBJ2-7	TRBV14	CASSQGAGEGYEQYF	TGTGCCAGCAGCCAAGGAGCGGGAGAAGGCTACGAGCAGTACTTC
NA	NA	TRBJ2-7	TRBV15	CATSRIYVGKSYEQYF	TGTGCCACCAGCAGAATATACGTTGGCAAGTCCTACGAGCAGTACTTC
NA	NA	TRBJ2-7	TRBV10-3	CAISDGTSLYEQYF	TGTGCCATCAGTGATGGGACAAGCTTATACGAGCAGTACTTC
NA	TRBD2	TRBJ2-3	TRBV18	CASSPRFSREGLFDTDTQYF	TGTGCCAGCTCACCACGGTTTTCGCGGGAGGGCCTGTTTGACACAGATACGCAGTATTTT
NA	NA	TRBJ1-6	TRBV5-1	CASSWGGGHDSPLHF	TGCGCCAGCAGCTGGGGCGGGGGGCATGATTCACCCCTCCACTTT
few	NA	TRBJ1-5	TRBV5-1	CASSLGPGYSNQPQHF	TGCGCCAGCAGCTTGGGTCCGGGGTATAGCAATCAGCCCCAGCATTTT
NA	TRBD2	TRBJ2-5	TRBV7-8	CAILAGGPIGETQYF	TGTGCCATCCTAGCGGGAGGGCCGATAGGGGAGACCCAGTACTTC
NA	TRBD1	TRBJ1-2	TRBV19	CASSRQGTYGYTF	TGTGCCAGTTCTCGACAGGGCACCTATGGCTACACCTTC
NA	NA	TRBJ1-1	TRBV5-1	CASSPTGQPNTEAFF	TGCGCCAGCAGCCCCACCGGACAACCGAACACTGAAGCTTTCTTT
NA	NA	TRBJ1-1	TRBV5-1	CASSHGGGGMNTEAFF	TGCGCCAGCAGCCATGGTGGAGGCGGGATGAACACTGAAGCTTTCTTT
NA	TRBD2	TRBJ2-1	TRBV4-2	CASSQVELAARHEQFF	TGTGCCAGCAGCCAAGTGGAACTAGCGGCGCGCCATGAGCAGTTCTTC
NA	TRBD2	TRBJ2-7	TRBV6-1	CASSEPGRPSHEQYF	TGTGCCAGCAGTGAGCCCGGGAGGCCCTCCCACGAGCAGTACTTC
NA	NA	TRBJ1-1	TRBV6-5	CASRIRDKLHRAFF	TGTGCCAGCAGGATCCGGGACAAACTCCATAGGGCTTTCTTT
once	TRBD1	TRBJ2-2	TRBV6-1	CASSEDRGQVGELFF	TGTGCCAGCAGTGAGGACAGGGGGCAAGTCGGGGAGCTGTTTTTT
NA	NA	TRBJ2-5	TRBV27	CASSFNREETQYF	TGTGCCAGCAGTTTCAACAGGGAGGAGACCCAGTACTTC
NA	NA	TRBJ2-2	TRBV6-5	CASSYSVRVPELFF	TGTGCCAGCAGTTACTCGGTTCGGGTTCCCGAGCTGTTTTTT
NA	TRBD1	TRBJ1-2	TRBV27	CASSLSGTAHLNYGYTF	TGTGCCAGCAGTTTATCCGGGACAGCGCACCTTAACTATGGCTACACCTTC
once	NA	TRBJ1-4	TRBV7-9	CASSLTEKLFF	TGTGCCAGCAGCCTAACGGAAAAACTGTTTTTT
NA	NA	TRBJ1-1	TRBV10-1	CASSESTGNTEAFF	TGCGCCAGCAGTGAGTCTACAGGGAACACTGAAGCTTTCTTT
NA	TRBD2	TRBJ2-7	TRBV7-8	CASSSRLASYEQYF	TGTGCCAGCAGCTCGCGACTAGCGAGCTACGAGCAGTACTTC
NA	TRBD1	TRBJ1-5	TRBV28	CASSTGAGNQPQHF	TGTGCCAGCAGTACAGGGGCTGGCAATCAGCCCCAGCATTTT
NA	NA	TRBJ2-1	TRBV27	CASSSAGHYNEQFF	TGTGCCAGCAGTTCCGCGGGCCATTACAATGAGCAGTTCTTC
NA	NA	TRBJ2-5	TRBV28	CASSLGGSETQYF	TGTGCCAGCAGTTTAGGGGGGTCAGAGACCCAGTACTTC
NA	TRBD1	TRBJ1-5	TRBV4-3	CASSQDRVSNQPQHF	TGCGCCAGCAGTCAAGACAGGGTCAGCAATCAGCCCCAGCATTTT
NA	NA	TRBJ1-3	TRBV29-1	CSGRVGNTIYF	TGCAGCGGCAGGGTGGGCAACACCATATATTTT
NA	TRBD1	TRBJ1-1	TRBV5-4	CASSRRGTGFVTEAFF	TGTGCCAGCAGCCGGCGGGGGACAGGGTTTGTTACTGAAGCTTTCTTT
once	TRBD1	TRBJ2-4	TRBV18	CASSPNMPGSGGVNIQYF	TGTGCCAGCTCACCGAATATGCCAGGGTCAGGGGGTGTAAACATTCAGTACTTC
NA	NA	TRBJ1-2	TRBV30	CAWEQGHYGYTF	TGTGCCTGGGAACAGGGTCACTATGGCTACACCTTC